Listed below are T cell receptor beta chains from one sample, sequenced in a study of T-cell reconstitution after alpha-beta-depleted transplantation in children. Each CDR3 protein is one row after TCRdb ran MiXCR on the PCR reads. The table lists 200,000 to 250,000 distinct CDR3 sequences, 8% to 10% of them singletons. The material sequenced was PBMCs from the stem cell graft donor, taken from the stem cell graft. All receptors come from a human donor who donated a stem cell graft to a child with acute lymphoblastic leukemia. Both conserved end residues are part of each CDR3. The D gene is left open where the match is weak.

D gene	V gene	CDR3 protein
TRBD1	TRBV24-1	CAPGDSYNSPLHF
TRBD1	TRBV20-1	CSARDNKGTVYGYTF
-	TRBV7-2	CASRARSLSTDTQYF
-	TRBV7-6	CASSLESRYSGNTIYF
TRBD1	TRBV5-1	CASSLATTHGQGGNEQFF
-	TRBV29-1	CSVEPGSGEQYF
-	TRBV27	CASRLSGDSNQPQHF
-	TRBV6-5	CASSYAQDRTEAFF
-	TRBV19	CASSMSFGEDYGYTF
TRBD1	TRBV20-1	CSASQGARGYTF
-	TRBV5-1	CASGSGTSTYEQYF
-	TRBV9	CASSPHPDRSYEQYF
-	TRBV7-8	CASSPYRETQYF
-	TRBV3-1	CASSQTRGSLAIQYF
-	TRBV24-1	CATRENTEAFF
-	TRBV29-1	CSVEDRELSGELFF
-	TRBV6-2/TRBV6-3	CASSYDRRNEKLFF
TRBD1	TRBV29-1	CSVVWFGTGALGELFF
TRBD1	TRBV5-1	CASSWPGQGTYEQYF
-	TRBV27	CASSPQFRDTGTDTQYF
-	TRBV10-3	CAISESVVVNEQFF
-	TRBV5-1	CASSVDSLNTEAFF
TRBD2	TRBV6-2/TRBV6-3	CASSQLAGGHSEQFF
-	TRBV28	CASSFPLLGRGQNTEAFF
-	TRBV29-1	CSVDYGYEQYF
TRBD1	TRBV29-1	CSGRTGLLAFF
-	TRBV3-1	CASSQGIRGTYEQYF
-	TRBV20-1	CSATIYSGNTIYF
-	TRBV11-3	CASSVGGYRKNTEAFF
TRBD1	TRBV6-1	CATSQVMDRADEQYF
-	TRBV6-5	CASSLRPSSGANVLTF
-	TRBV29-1	CSAQESYEQYF
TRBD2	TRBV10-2	CASRAKSGVTDTQYF
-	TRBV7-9	CASSLLADVVPEAFF
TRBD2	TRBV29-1	CSVDGGAGDTQYF
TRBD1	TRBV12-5	CASGFRQGNTEAFF
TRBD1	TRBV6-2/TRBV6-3	CASADRERGNQPQHF
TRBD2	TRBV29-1	CSVGGAVAGAKGADTQYF